The 8 T cell receptor beta chains given below trace back to one sample, sequenced in a study of T cells after yellow fever vaccination. TCRdb used MiXCR to reprocess the 5' RACE reads, holding one entry per CDR3 protein. The table records around 310,000 distinct CDR3 sequences, roughly 3.5% of them present only once. The sample here was PBMCs, taken on the day of the yellow fever booster vaccination. These receptor sequences come from a man in his late teens or twenties who received the YFV17D yellow fever vaccine.

This clonotype was counted at least ten times. This rearrangement joins TRBV7-8 to TRBJ1-5, with D maybe TRBD1 (6 bases). Trimming removed 2 bases from V and 8 bases from J, with 22 bases in between. The CDR3 extends over 17 amino acids. Germline CDR1 is SGHVS and CDR2 is FQNEAQ. The CDR3 sequence is CASSLFRGRGLHEPQHF. DNA for the CDR3: TGTGCCAGCAGCTTATTCAGGGGACGCGGGTTACACGAGCCCCAGCATTTT.

This clonotype showed up many times. The chain recombines TRBV4-1 with TRBJ2-7; the match to TRBD1 covers 8 bases. Germline V gene lookup returns CDR1 MGHRA and CDR2 YSYEKL. CDR3 size: 15 residues. J gave up 4 bases and V 1 base, and 6 bases lay outside the gene matches. Written as DNA, the CDR3 is TGCGCCAGCAGCCAAGCGGGACAGGAGTTTTACGAGCAGTACTTC. This gives the protein CASSQAGQEFYEQYF.

This clonotype was observed a handful of times. This chain uses TRBV20-1 with TRBJ2-7; possible D gene TRBD2, 6 bases. Deletions cut 3 bases from V and 3 bases from J, with 12 bases between. CDR3 length equals 13 residues. Germline V gene lookup returns CDR1 DFQATT and CDR2 SNEGSKA (reference sequence). CDR3 nucleotides: TGCAGTGCTAGCGCGGGACTGGACTACGAGCAGTACGTC. This codes for CSASAGLDYEQYV.

The sample holds many counts of this clonotype. This chain uses TRBV5-1 with TRBJ2-3; 8 nucleotides agree with TRBD2. The CDR3 is 17 amino acids. Germline CDR1 SGHRS, CDR2 YFSETQ. V dropped 4 bases and J dropped 1; count of bases not matched to a gene: 11. This CDR3 reads CASSGATGGLGTDTQYF. In DNA, the CDR3 is TGCGCCAGCAGCGGCGCAACGGGGGGGCTTGGCACAGATACGCAGTATTTT. The variable domain in full, completed from reference TRBV5-1 and TRBJ2-3, reads KAGVTQTPRYLIKTRGQQVTLSCSPISGHRSVSWYQQTPGQGLQFLFEYFSETQRNKGNFPGRFSGRQFSNSRSEMNVSTLELGDSALYLCASSGATGGLGTDTQYFGPGTRLTVL.

J is TRBJ2-1 and V is TRBV18; D uncertain. The CDR3 runs to 15 residues. Germline CDR1 KGHSH, CDR2 LQKENI. Trimming removed 4 bases at V and 0 bases at J, with 10 bases between. CDR3 protein: CASSLWMGSYNEQFF. The CDR3 DNA reads as TGTGCCAGCTCACTCTGGATGGGCTCCTACAATGAGCAGTTCTTC.

This clonotype was detected only a few times. CDR3 amino acids: CASSYSRQARSQYF. CDR3 DNA: TGTGCCAGCAGTTACTCGAGACAGGCCCGATCGCAGTATTTT. The chain carries TRBV6-5 and TRBJ2-3; D might be TRBD1 (6 bases). Germline V gives CDR1 MNHEY, CDR2 SVGAGI. Trimming shortened V by 0 bases and J by 10 bases, and 14 bases separated the two germline ends. The CDR3 spans 14 residues.

This rearrangement joins TRBV9 to TRBJ2-1; no definite D call. V was pared by 2 bases and J by 6 bases, with 9 bases between. Germline V gene data show CDR1 as SGDLS and CDR2 as YYNGEE. CDR3 size: 13 residues. The CDR3: CASSVRMGNEQFF. In DNA form, the CDR3 reads TGTGCCAGCAGCGTTAGGATGGGCAATGAGCAGTTCTTC.

V is TRBV7-2 and J is TRBJ2-3, with D possibly matching TRBD2 (5 bases). Germline V gene sequence: CDR1 SGHTA, CDR2 FQGNSA. This CDR3 contains 15 residues. V lost 3 bases, J lost 4 bases, and 14 bases lay in between. CDR3: CASSFSATAPDTQYF. The DNA for the CDR3 is TGTGCCAGCAGCTTTAGCGCGACGGCACCAGATACGCAGTATTTT.